This T cell receptor beta chain was observed in a study of blood T cell repertoires in COVID-19. Study context: Some COVID-19 samples were acute and others convalescent; all came from the United States, Italy and Spain. PBMCs, B-cell-depleted T cells, or T cells were the source of the cDNA or gDNA that made up the material.

How the authors handled the data: Reference gene primers were amplified, and this amplification served to estimate nucleated cell counts. Using immunoSEQ multiplex PCR, the repertoire was profiled, and TCRdb retains in-frame clones only, with some absent. The V and J calls and clone size come from that table; D and trimming were worked out from the DNA. The data show under 200,000 clones, around nine tenths seen once. This CDR3 contains 16 residues. Trimming removed 1 base from V and 5 bases from J, with 14 bases in between. The germline gives CDR1 SGHDN, CDR2 FVKESK. This clone was seen a handful of times.

This chain connects TRBV14 to TRBJ1-4, with a tentative D call TRBD1 (6 bases). The source is a man aged 55 to 70 with COVID-19, enrolled during active disease. The sequenced material came from peripheral blood. Here the CDR3 DNA reads TGTGCCAGCAGCCAAGGGCCGAGGGGGTGGAATGAAAAACTGTTTTTT. As protein: CASSQGPRGWNEKLFF.